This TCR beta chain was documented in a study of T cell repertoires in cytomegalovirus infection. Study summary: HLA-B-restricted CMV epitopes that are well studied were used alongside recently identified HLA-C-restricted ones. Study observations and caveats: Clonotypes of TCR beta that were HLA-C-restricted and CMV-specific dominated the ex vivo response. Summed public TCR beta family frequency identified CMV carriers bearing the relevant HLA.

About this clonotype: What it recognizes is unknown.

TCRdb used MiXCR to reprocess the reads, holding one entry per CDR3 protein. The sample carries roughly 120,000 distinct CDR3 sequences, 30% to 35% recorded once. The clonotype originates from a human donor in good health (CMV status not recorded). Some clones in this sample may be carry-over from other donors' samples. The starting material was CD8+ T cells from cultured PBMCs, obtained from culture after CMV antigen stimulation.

CDR3 coding DNA: TGTGCCACCAGCAGAGATCGTGGGGATGGCTACACCTTC. This sequence encodes CATSRDRGDGYTF. V is TRBV15 and J is TRBJ1-2; D is undetermined. V gave up 0 bases and J gave up 6 bases, with 8 bases separating them. Germline V lookup: CDR1 LNHNV, CDR2 YYDKDF (reference sequence). The CDR3 has 13 residues. Variable domain in full (rest from reference TRBV15 and TRBJ1-2): DAMVIQNPRYQVTQFGKPVTLSCSQTLNHNVMYWYQQKSSQAPKLLFHYYDKDFNNEADTPDNFQSRRPNTSFCFLDIRSPGLGDTAMYLCATSRDRGDGYTFGSGTRLTVV.